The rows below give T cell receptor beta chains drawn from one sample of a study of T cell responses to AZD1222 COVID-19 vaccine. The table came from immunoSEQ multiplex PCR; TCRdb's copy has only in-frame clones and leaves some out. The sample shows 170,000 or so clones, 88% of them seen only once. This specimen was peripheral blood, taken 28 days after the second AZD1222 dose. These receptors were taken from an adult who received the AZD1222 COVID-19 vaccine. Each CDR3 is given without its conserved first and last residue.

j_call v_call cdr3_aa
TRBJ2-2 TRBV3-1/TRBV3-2 ASRRAGRIHTGELF
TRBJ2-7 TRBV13 ASTGQASNYEQY
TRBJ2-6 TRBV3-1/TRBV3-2 ASSHVGANVLT
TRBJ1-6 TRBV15 ATRGWDKGNSPLH
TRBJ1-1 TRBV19 ASSPRDRVGTEAF
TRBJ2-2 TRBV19 ASSRREGVGTGELF
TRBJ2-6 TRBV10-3 AISELRPGSSGANVLT
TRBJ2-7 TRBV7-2 ASRQPPSYEQY
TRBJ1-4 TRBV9 ASSRTGAREKLF
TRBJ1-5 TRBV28 ASSSPGTGKQPQH
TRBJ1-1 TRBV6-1 ASSDPSGAWTEAF
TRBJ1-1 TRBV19 ASIPSRNTEAF
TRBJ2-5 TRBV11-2 ASSSIGGQETQY
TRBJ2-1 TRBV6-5 ASTPQLAGGQQF
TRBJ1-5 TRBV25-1 ASSGGRGRPQH
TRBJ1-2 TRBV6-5 ASSSGYANYGYT
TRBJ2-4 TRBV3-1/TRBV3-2 ASSQERWVGFGIQY
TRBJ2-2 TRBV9 ASSAPRGGNTGELF
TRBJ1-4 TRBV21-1 ASSKRTTGDNEKLF
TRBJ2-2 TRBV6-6 ASSWSGTGELF
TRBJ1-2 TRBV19 ASSMGGYGYT
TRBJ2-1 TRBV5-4 ASSAFSGGGYNEQF
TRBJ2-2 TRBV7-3 ASSLLPTGIRTGELF
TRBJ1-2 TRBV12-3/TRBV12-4 ASSSDGTYGYT
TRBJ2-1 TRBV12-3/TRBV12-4 ASSFRAGIEQF
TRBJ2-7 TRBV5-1 ASSLRQEAYEQY
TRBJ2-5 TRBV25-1 ASGLWSGGVETQY
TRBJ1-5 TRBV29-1 SVGTNSNQPQH
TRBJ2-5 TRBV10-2 ASSEWGETQY
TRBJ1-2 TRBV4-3 ASSQDREVTYGYT
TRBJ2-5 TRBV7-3 ASSPGTSGTQY
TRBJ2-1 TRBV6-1 ASSEEEWRGGPNEQF
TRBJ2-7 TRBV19 ASSIRAGLEQY
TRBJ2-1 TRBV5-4 ASSSPGRHEQF
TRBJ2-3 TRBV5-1 ASSWGGDTQY
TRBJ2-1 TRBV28 ASSLTSGGLYNEQF